These T cell receptor beta chains were read from a single sample in a study of T cell responses to AZD1222 COVID-19 vaccine. TCRdb's copy holds only in-frame clones and misses some; the assay was immunoSEQ multiplex PCR. Of roughly 130,000 clones listed, 90% to 95% are singletons. The source material was peripheral blood, sampled 28 days after the second AZD1222 dose. The receptors were gathered from an adult who received the AZD1222 COVID-19 vaccine. Each CDR3 is given with its conserved first and last residue. A D gene is named only where the DNA matches it firmly. Expanded clones get a size class; other rows say once, few or many, or leave the size out.

>NA|TRBJ2-2|TRBD1|TRBV5-1
CASSPVGQTNTGELFF
TGCGCCAGCAGCCCGGTGGGACAGACGAACACCGGGGAGCTGTTTTTT
>NA|TRBJ2-1|NA|TRBV11-3
CASSLDPYNEQFF
TGTGCCAGCAGCTTAGACCCCTACAATGAGCAGTTCTTC
>NA|TRBJ2-7|NA|TRBV11-2
CASRRGMGEQYF
TGTGCCAGCAGACGAGGGATGGGGGAGCAGTACTTC
>NA|TRBJ2-3|TRBD2|TRBV5-4
CASSLDLAGAGDTQYF
TGTGCCAGCAGCTTGGATCTGGCGGGAGCGGGTGATACGCAGTATTTT
>NA|TRBJ2-3|NA|TRBV28
CASSPPQGGGRRGQYF
TGTGCCAGCAGTCCCCCACAGGGAGGGGGGCGGCGGGGACAGTATTTT
>NA|TRBJ2-3|NA|TRBV9
CASSLSGWVDTQYF
TGTGCCAGCAGCTTATCGGGTTGGGTAGATACGCAGTATTTT
>NA|TRBJ2-1|TRBD1|TRBV13
CASSFGTGDNEQFF
TGTGCCAGCAGCTTTGGGACAGGAGACAATGAGCAGTTCTTC
>NA|TRBJ2-1|TRBD1|TRBV19
CASSAGTGNFNEQFF
TGTGCCAGTAGTGCGGGGACAGGGAATTTCAATGAGCAGTTCTTC
>once|TRBJ1-1|NA|TRBV19
CDPGMNTEAFF
TGTGATCCGGGGATGAACACTGAAGCTTTCTTT
>once|TRBJ1-1|TRBD1|TRBV12-3/TRBV12-4
CASSGDRGTEAFF
TGTGCCAGCAGTGGGGACAGGGGCACTGAAGCTTTCTTT
>NA|TRBJ1-1|NA|TRBV19
CASSPITPNTEAFF
TGTGCCAGTAGTCCAATAACACCCAACACTGAAGCTTTCTTT
>NA|TRBJ1-6|TRBD1|TRBV12-5
CASGQPSGGVSPLHF
TGTGCTAGTGGTCAACCCTCAGGGGGCGTTTCACCCCTCCACTTT
>NA|TRBJ1-1|NA|TRBV29-1
CSVERRLSSGGAFF
TGCAGCGTTGAAAGGAGGTTGAGTAGTGGGGGAGCTTTCTTT
>once|TRBJ2-2|NA|TRBV27
CASSLGGRFGELFF
TGTGCCAGCAGTTTAGGAGGGCGGTTCGGGGAGCTGTTTTTT
>NA|TRBJ1-5|NA|TRBV3-1/TRBV3-2
CASSQELAQPQHF
TGTGCCAGCAGCCAAGAGCTCGCGCAGCCCCAGCATTTT
>NA|TRBJ1-2|NA|TRBV2
CASSEARANYGYTF
TGTGCCAGCAGTGAAGCGCGGGCTAACTATGGCTACACCTTC
>NA|TRBJ2-7|NA|TRBV18
CASSGDYEQYF
TGTGCCAGCTCAGGGGACTACGAGCAGTACTTC
>NA|TRBJ2-5|NA|TRBV5-4
CASSPINGWETQYF
TGTGCCAGCAGCCCGATTAATGGGTGGGAGACCCAGTACTTC
>NA|TRBJ1-3|NA|TRBV7-3
CASSLNAAGNTIYF
TGTGCCAGCAGCTTAAATGCAGCTGGAAACACCATATATTTT
>NA|TRBJ2-1|TRBD2|TRBV7-6
CASSLGSAGGPPSEQFF
TGTGCCAGCAGCTTAGGCTCGGCGGGAGGCCCTCCCTCGGAGCAGTTCTTC
>few|TRBJ1-5|NA|TRBV6-5
CATRPGLLLAQPQHF
TGTGCCACCAGACCGGGGTTACTTCTTGCGCAGCCCCAGCATTTT
>NA|TRBJ1-3|NA|TRBV5-1
CASSLAGITGNTIYF
TGCGCCAGCAGCTTGGCGGGGATTACCGGAAACACCATATATTTT
>NA|TRBJ2-7|NA|TRBV19
CASSSPRETSYEQYF
TGTGCCAGTAGTTCCCCCCGGGAGACCTCCTACGAGCAGTACTTC
>NA|TRBJ2-5|TRBD1|TRBV25-1
CASSEGADRGETQYF
TGTGCCAGCAGTGAGGGGGCGGACAGGGGGGAGACCCAGTACTTC
>NA|TRBJ2-1|TRBD2|TRBV18
CASSPGLAAPSNEQFF
TGTGCCAGCTCACCAGGACTAGCGGCCCCCAGCAATGAGCAGTTCTTC
>NA|TRBJ1-2|NA|TRBV20-1
CSAEDNGYTF
TGCAGTGCCGAGGATAATGGCTACACCTTC
>many|TRBJ2-6|NA|TRBV6-1
CASSEGASGANVLTF
TGTGCCAGCAGTGAAGGGGCCTCTGGGGCCAACGTCCTGACTTTC
>once|TRBJ1-5|TRBD1|TRBV6-2/TRBV6-3
CASSFDRGFSTSNQPQHF
TGTGCCAGCAGTTTCGACAGGGGATTTTCCACTAGCAATCAGCCCCAGCATTTT
>NA|TRBJ2-1|NA|TRBV7-2
CASSLSPSPYNEQFF
TGTGCCAGCAGCTTATCCCCAAGCCCCTACAATGAGCAGTTCTTC
>NA|TRBJ2-7|NA|TRBV20-1
CSAGGAEQYF
TGCAGTGCTGGGGGGGCCGAGCAGTACTTC
>NA|TRBJ2-5|NA|TRBV27
CASSLGRNQETQYF
TGTGCCAGCAGTTTAGGCAGGAACCAAGAGACCCAGTACTTC
>NA|TRBJ2-3|NA|TRBV19
CASSIGSLGTDTQYF
TGTGCCAGTAGTATCGGTAGTCTGGGCACAGATACGCAGTATTTT
>NA|TRBJ2-3|NA|TRBV21-1
CASSTLGDRRTDTQYF
TGTGCCAGCAGCACCTTGGGGGACAGGCGCACAGATACGCAGTATTTT
>NA|TRBJ2-1|TRBD2|TRBV28
CASSYDYPGGGEQFF
TGTGCCAGCAGTTATGACTATCCCGGGGGGGGAGAGCAGTTCTTC
>NA|TRBJ2-7|NA|TRBV5-1
CASSYPGTPNEQYF
TGCGCCAGCAGCTACCCCGGGACACCCAACGAGCAGTACTTC
>NA|TRBJ1-2|NA|TRBV7-2
CASSLYPRYGYTF
TGTGCCAGCAGCTTATATCCGCGCTATGGCTACACCTTC
>NA|TRBJ2-7|TRBD2|TRBV6-6
CASSYASSGGSLYF
TGTGCCAGCAGTTACGCCTCTAGCGGGGGGAGTCTGTACTTC
>NA|TRBJ1-5|NA|TRBV19
CASRGEGRQPQHF
TGTGCCAGTAGGGGGGAGGGGAGACAGCCCCAGCATTTT
>NA|TRBJ2-3|TRBD2|TRBV9
CASSVAGTSVADTQYF
TGTGCCAGCAGCGTTGCCGGGACTAGCGTAGCAGATACGCAGTATTTT
>NA|TRBJ1-1|NA|TRBV19
CASIARAGAYTEAFF
TGTGCCAGCATCGCCCGGGCAGGCGCCTACACTGAAGCTTTCTTT